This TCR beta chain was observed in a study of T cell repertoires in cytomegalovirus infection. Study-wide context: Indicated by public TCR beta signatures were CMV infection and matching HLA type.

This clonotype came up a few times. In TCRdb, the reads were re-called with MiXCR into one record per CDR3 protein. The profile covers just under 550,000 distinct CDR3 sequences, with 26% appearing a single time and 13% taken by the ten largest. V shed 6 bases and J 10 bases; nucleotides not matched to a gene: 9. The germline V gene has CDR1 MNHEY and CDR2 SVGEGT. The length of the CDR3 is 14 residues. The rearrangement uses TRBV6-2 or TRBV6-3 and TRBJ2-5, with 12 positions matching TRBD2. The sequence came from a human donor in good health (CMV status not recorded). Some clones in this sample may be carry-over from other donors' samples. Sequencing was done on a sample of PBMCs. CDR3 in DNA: TGTGCCAGCAGCTGGTTACTAGCGGGAGGAGTCCAGTACTTC. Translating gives CASSWLLAGGVQYF.